This TCR beta chain was observed in a study of cytomegalovirus exposure and HLA in healthy donors. About the study: Earlier results showed approximately 120 million unique TCR beta sequences derived from approximately 170 million T cells. Whole-study results and caveats: Per a later analysis, about 17,000 TCR beta sequences showed association with HLA alleles at 0.05 false discovery rate. Later analysis showed TCR association rates varying by HLA locus, highest for DRB1 and lowest for HLA-C.

This clone has a single count. Antigen unknown. It was with 60 Vbeta and 13 Jbeta primers that the PCR ran. Sequenced by immunoSEQ multiplex PCR; TCRdb stores in-frame clones only, minus some. This repertoire shows 100,000 to 120,000 clones, 78% found once; its top ten account for under 1.5%. The sequence derives from a woman aged 25-40 years in good health and CMV-seronegative. Sequencing was carried out using PBMCs.

The CDR3 DNA reads as TGCGCCAGTGCGGGGGATTTAGGATCCCAGCAGTACTTC. Translation: CASAGDLGSQQYF. The chain has TRBV10-2 and TRBJ2-7, with 7 bases that match TRBD2. The germline CDR1 and CDR2 sequences are WSHSY and SAAADI. J was trimmed by 8 bases and V by 9 bases; bases with no gene match: 13. The CDR3 runs 13 residues.